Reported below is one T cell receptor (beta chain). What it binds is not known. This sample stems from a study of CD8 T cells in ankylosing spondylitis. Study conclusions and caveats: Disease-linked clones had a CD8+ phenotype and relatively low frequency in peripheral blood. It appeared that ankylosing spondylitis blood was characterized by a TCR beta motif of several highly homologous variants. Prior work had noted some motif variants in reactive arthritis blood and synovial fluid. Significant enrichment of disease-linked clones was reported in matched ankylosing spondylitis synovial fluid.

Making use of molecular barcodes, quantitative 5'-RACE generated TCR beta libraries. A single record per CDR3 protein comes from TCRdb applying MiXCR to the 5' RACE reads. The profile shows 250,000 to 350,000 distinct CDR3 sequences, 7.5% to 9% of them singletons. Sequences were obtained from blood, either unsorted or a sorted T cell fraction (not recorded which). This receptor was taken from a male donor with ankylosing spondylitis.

CDR3 amino acids: CASSYPRGLAGVHEQFF. The CDR3 DNA reads as TGTGCCAGCAGTTACCCCAGGGGACTAGCGGGAGTGCATGAGCAGTTCTTC. The chain uses TRBV6-5 and TRBJ2-1, with 14 bases matching TRBD2. V trimming: 2 bases; J trimming: 8 bases; junction bases outside the gene matches: 8. Germline V gene sequence: CDR1 MNHEY, CDR2 SVGAGI. The CDR3 runs to 17 residues.